The 3 T cell receptor beta chains below come from one sample, sequenced in a study of OX40 agonist ivuxolimab in advanced cancers. Repertoires were generated with immunoSEQ multiplex PCR, while TCRdb's copy carries only in-frame clones and drops some. The table records some 40,000 clones, about 88% of them present only once. Sequencing was performed on CD4+ or CD8+ T cells sorted from blood, taken in a trial of the OX40 agonist ivuxolimab. The source of these receptors is an adult with an advanced solid tumor such as melanoma, head and neck, liver or kidney cancer.

The chain joins TRBV10-2 to TRBJ1-5; D might be TRBD1 (5 bases). V was clipped by 8 bases and J by 3 bases, with 20 bases between them. This CDR3 is 16 amino acids long. CDR1 WSHSY and CDR2 SAAADI come from the germline V gene. The CDR3 reads CASGEYGGGANQPQHF. CDR3 DNA sequence: TGCGCCAGCGGAGAGTATGGGGGAGGGGCCAATCAGCCCCAGCATTTT.

This CDR3 is CASSLDRALDEKLFF. The CDR3 nucleotides are TGTGCCAGCAGCCTAGACAGAGCCCTTGATGAAAAACTGTTTTTT. The rearrangement joins TRBV9 to TRBJ1-4, with a possible D match to TRBD1 (5 bases). With 4 bases removed from V and 6 bases from J, the gap between germline ends came to 16 bases. This CDR3 comprises 15 residues. Germline V gives CDR1 SGDLS, CDR2 YYNGEE.

The V gene is TRBV25-1, the J gene TRBJ1-1, with 7 bases matching TRBD1. CDR1 and CDR2 (germline): MGHDK, SYGVNS. CDR3 length: 14 residues. Trimming removed 2 bases from V and 6 bases from J; junction bases left unmatched: 6. CDR3 loop: CASSEVEGASEAFF. In nucleotides, the CDR3 is TGTGCCAGCAGTGAAGTTGAGGGGGCCTCTGAAGCTTTCTTT.